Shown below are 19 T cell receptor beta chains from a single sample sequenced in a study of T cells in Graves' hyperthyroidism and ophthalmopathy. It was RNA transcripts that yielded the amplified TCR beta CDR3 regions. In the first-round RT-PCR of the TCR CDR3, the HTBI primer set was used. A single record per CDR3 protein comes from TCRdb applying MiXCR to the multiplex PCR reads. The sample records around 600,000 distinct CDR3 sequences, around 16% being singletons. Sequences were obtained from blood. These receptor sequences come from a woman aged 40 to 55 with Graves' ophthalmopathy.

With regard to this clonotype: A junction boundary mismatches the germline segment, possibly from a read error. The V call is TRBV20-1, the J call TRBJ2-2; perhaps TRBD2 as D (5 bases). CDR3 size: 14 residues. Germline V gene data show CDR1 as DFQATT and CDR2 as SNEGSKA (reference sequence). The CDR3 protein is CSARGLTYTGELFF. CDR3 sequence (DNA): TGCAGTGCTAGAGGGCTCACATACACCGGGGAACTGTTTTTT.

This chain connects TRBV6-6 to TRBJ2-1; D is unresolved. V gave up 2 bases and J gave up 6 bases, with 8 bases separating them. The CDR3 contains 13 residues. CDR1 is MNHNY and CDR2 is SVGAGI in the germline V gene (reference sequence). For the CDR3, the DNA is TGTGCCAGCAGTTACGGGTCGCCCAATGAGCAGTTCTTC. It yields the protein CASSYGSPNEQFF.

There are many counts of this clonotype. DNA for the CDR3: TGTGCCAGCAGCCAACAGGGTCCTCACTCCTACAATGAGCAGTTCTTC. Residues: CASSQQGPHSYNEQFF. V usage is TRBV11-1 and J usage is TRBJ2-1, with D possibly being TRBD1 (6 bases). The CDR3 runs to 16 residues. V lost 5 bases and J 0 bases, leaving 14 bases between the germline ends. In germline, CDR1 is SGHAT, CDR2 FQDESV (reference sequence).

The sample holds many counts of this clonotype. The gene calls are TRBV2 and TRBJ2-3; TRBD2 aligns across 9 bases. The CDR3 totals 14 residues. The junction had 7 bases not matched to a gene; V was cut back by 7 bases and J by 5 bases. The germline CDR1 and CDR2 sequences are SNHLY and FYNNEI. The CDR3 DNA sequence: TGTGCCAGCAATCGCGGCGGGGGGGTAGATACGCAGTATTTT. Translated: CASNRGGGVDTQYF.

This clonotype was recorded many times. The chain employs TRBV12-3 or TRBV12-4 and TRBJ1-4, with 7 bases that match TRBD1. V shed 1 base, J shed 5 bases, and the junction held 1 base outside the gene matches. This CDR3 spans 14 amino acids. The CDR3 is CASSLGGGNEKLFF. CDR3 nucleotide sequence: TGTGCCAGCAGTTTAGGAGGGGGCAATGAAAAACTGTTTTTT.

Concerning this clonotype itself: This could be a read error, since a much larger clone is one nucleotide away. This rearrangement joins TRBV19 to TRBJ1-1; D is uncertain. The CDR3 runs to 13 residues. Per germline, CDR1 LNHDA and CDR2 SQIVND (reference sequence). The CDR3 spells CASSMSLTGEALF. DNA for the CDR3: TGTGCCAGTAGTATGTCTCTGACGGGAGAAGCTCTCTTT.

The CDR3 nucleotides are TGTGCCAGCAGCCAAGAGAAAGCCTACACTGAAGCTTTCTTT. Protein: CASSQEKAYTEAFF. The rearrangement links TRBV4-2 to TRBJ1-1, with unresolved D. Germline V gene sequence: CDR1 LGHNA, CDR2 YNFKEQ. Deletions cut 0 bases from V and 3 bases from J, with 8 bases between. This CDR3 is built from 14 residues.

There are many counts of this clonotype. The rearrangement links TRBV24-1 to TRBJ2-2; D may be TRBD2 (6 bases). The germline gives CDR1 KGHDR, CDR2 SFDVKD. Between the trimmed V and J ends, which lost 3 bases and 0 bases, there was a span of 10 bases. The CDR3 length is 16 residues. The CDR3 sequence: CATSDVGLTNTGELFF. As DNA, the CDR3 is TGTGCCACCAGTGATGTGGGACTTACGAACACCGGGGAGCTGTTTTTT.

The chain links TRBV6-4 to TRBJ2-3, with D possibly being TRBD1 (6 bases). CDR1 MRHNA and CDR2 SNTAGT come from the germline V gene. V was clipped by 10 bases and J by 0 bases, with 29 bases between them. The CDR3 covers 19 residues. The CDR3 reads CATKTPQWRPRGSTDTQYF. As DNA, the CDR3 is TGTGCCACCAAAACCCCCCAATGGAGGCCGAGGGGGAGCACAGATACGCAGTATTTT.

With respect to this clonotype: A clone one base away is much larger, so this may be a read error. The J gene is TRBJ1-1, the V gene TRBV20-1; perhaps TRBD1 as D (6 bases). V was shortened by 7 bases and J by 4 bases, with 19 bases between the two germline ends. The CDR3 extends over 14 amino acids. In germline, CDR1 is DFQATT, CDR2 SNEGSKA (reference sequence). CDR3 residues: CSVTLQGYGTEAFF. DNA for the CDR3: TGCAGTGTCACACTACAGGGATACGGCACTGAAGCTTTCTTT.

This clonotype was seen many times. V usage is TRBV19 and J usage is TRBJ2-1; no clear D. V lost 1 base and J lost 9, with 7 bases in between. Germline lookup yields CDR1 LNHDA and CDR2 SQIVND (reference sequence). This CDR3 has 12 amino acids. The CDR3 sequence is CASSIGASEQFF. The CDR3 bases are TGTGCCAGTAGTATAGGGGCGAGTGAGCAGTTCTTC.

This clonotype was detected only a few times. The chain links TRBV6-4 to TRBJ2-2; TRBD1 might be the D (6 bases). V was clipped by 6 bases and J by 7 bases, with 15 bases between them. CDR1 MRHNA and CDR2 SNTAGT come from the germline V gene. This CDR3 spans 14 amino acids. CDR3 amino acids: CASSPTGQYGELFF. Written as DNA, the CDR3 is TGTGCCAGCAGCCCAACTGGACAGTACGGGGAGCTGTTTTTT.

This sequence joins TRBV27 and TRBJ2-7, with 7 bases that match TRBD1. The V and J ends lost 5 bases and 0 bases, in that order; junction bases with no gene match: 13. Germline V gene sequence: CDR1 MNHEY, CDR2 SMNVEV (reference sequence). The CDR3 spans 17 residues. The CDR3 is CASSPSFLDRSSYEQYF. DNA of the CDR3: TGTGCCAGCAGTCCCTCTTTCCTGGACAGGAGCTCCTACGAGCAGTACTTC.

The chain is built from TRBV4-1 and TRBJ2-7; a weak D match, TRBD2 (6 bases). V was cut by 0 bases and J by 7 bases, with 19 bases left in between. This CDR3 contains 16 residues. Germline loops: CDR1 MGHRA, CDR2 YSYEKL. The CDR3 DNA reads TGCGCCAGCAGCCAAGAAAAGCTGGGCGGGACTTGGGAGCAGTACTTC. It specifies CASSQEKLGGTWEQYF.

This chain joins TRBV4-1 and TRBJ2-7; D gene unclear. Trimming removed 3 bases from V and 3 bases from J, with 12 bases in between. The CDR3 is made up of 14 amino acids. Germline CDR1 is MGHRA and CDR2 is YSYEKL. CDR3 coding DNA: TGCGCCAGCAGCCAGGGCGACCAGAACTACGAGCAGTACTTC. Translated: CASSQGDQNYEQYF.

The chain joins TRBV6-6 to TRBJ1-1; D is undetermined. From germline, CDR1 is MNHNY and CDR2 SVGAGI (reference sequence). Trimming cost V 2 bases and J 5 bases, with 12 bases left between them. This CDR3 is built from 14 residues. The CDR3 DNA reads TGTGCCAGCAGTTACGAGTCCGGGAGGACTGAAGCTTTCTTT. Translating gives CASSYESGRTEAFF.

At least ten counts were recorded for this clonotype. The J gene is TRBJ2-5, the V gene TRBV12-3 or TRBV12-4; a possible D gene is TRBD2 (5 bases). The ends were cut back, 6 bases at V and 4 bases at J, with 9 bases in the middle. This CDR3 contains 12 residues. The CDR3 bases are TGTGCCAGCAGGGGGAGTGGAGAGACCCAGTACTTC. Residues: CASRGSGETQYF.

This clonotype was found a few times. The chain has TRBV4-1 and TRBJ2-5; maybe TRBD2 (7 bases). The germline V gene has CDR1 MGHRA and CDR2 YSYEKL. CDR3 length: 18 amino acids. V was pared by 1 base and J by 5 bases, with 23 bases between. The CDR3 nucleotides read TGCGCCAGCAGCCAAGGAGCGAAAGGAGGGGGGGCGTTGGAGACCCAGTACTTC. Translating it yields CASSQGAKGGGALETQYF.

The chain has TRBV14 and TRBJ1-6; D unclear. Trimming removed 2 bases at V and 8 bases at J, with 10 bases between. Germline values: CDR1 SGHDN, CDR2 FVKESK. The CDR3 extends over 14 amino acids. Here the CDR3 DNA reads TGTGCCAGCAGCCAACAGATGAGCTATTCACCCCTCCACTTT. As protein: CASSQQMSYSPLHF.